The 5 T cell receptor beta chains below come from one sample, sequenced in a study of cytotoxic CD8 clonotypes in ibrutinib-treated CLL (dated by TCRdb to the early 2020s). Libraries were constructed by the immunoSEQ multiplex PCR assay. In TCRdb, the immuneACCESS table is reduced to in-frame sequences with V and J assigned. These tables do not hold every clone; where another copy was compared, an unresolved V gene accounts for under half, and the others remain unexplained. This sample has fewer than 90,000 clones in its table, and roughly 84% of those were observed once. The ten top clones hold over 5% of the sample. This sample comprised PBMCs, obtained before ibrutinib treatment. The origin of the receptors is a human donor with chronic lymphocytic leukemia.

The chain is built from TRBV15 and TRBJ2-5; no reliable D call. Germline lookup yields CDR1 LNHNV and CDR2 YYDKDF (reference sequence). The CDR3 runs 16 residues. V shed 0 bases and J shed 3 bases, with 14 bases lying between them. The CDR3 loop reads CATSRDPGRFEETQYF. Written as DNA, the CDR3 is TGTGCCACCAGCAGAGATCCTGGCAGGTTCGAAGAGACCCAGTACTTC. Variable domain in full (rest from reference TRBV15 and TRBJ2-5): DAMVIQNPRYQVTQFGKPVTLSCSQTLNHNVMYWYQQKSSQAPKLLFHYYDKDFNNEADTPDNFQSRRPNTSFCFLDIRSPGLGDTAMYLCATSRDPGRFEETQYFGPGTRLLVL.

The chain carries TRBV6-1 and TRBJ2-3, with 9 bases that match TRBD1. In germline, CDR1 is MNHNS, CDR2 SASEGT. The CDR3 is 12 residues long. Trimming took 2 bases from V and 14 from J; bases not matched to a gene: 5. This CDR3 reads CASSESGTGRYF. The DNA for the CDR3 is TGTGCCAGCAGTGAATCCGGGACAGGGAGGTATTTT.

The chain combines TRBV29-1 with TRBJ2-2; 8 bases line up with TRBD2. This CDR3 has 14 residues. Germline CDR1 and CDR2: SQVTM and ANQGSEA. V was clipped by 5 bases and J by 2 bases; unmatched bases: 4. The CDR3 DNA reads as TGCAGCGTTATAACTAGCGGCAACACCGGGGAGCTGTTTTTT. It yields the protein CSVITSGNTGELFF.

The chain employs TRBV7-2 and TRBJ2-7, with TRBD2 matching 9 bases. J was trimmed by 7 bases and V by 5 bases; bases with no gene match: 18. CDR3 length: 17 amino acids. Germline CDR1 and CDR2: SGHTA and FQGNSA. This CDR3 reads CASSPGWLAGSRREQYF. The CDR3 nucleotides are TGTGCCAGCAGCCCCGGATGGCTAGCGGGATCTCGGAGGGAGCAGTACTTC. The full variable domain, its missing parts supplied by reference TRBV7-2 and TRBJ2-7, is GAGVSQSPSNKVTEKGKDVELRCDPISGHTALYWYRQSLGQGLEFLIYFQGNSAPDKSGLPSDRFSAERTGGSVSTLTIQRTQQEDSAVYLCASSPGWLAGSRREQYFGPGTRLTVT.

The chain has TRBV21-1 and TRBJ2-7; the table's D call, TRBD2, was not checked against the DNA. TRBV21-1 is assigned pseudogene status. The CDR3 contains 19 residues. The CDR3 protein is CASSKDGRLAGGTSYEQYF. The CDR3, as DNA: TGTGCCAGCAGCAAAGATGGGAGACTAGCGGGAGGGACGTCCTACGAGCAGTACTTC.